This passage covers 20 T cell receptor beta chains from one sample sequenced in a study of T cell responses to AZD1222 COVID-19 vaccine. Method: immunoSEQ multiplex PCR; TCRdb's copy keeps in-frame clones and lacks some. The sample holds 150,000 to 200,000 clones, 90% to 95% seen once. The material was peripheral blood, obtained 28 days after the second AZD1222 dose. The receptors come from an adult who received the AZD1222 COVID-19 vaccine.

The CDR3 DNA sequence: TGTGCCTGGGATGAACCGCTAGCGGGGCCGTACAATGAGCAGTTCTTC. This sequence encodes CAWDEPLAGPYNEQFF. The chain carries TRBV30 and TRBJ2-1, with 9 bases lining up with TRBD2. Germline CDR1 and CDR2: GTSNPN and SVGIG (reference sequence). Trimming removed 5 bases from V and 4 bases from J; junction bases left unmatched: 12. The CDR3 sequence is 16 residues long.

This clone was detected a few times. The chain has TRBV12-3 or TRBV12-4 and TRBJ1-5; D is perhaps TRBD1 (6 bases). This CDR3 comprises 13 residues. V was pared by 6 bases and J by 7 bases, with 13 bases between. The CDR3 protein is CASSTGSKQPQHF. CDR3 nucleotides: TGTGCCAGCAGCACAGGGTCCAAGCAGCCCCAGCATTTT.

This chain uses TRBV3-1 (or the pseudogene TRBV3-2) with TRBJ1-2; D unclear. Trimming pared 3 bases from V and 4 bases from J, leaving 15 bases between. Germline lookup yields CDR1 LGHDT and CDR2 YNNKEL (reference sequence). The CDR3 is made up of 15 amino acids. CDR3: CASSQASSLVYGYTF. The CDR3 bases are TGTGCCAGCAGCCAGGCCAGCTCCCTTGTCTATGGCTACACCTTC.

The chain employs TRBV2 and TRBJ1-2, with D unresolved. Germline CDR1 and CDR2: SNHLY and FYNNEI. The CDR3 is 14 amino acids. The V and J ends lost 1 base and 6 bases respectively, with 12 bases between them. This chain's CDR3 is CASSEVSEYNGYTF. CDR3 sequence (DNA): TGTGCCAGCAGTGAAGTTTCGGAATACAATGGCTACACCTTC. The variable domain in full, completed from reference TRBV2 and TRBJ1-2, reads EPEVTQTPSHQVTQMGQEVILRCVPISNHLYFYWYRQILGQKVEFLVSFYNNEISEKSEIFDDQFSVERPDGSNFTLKIRSTKLEDSAMYFCASSEVSEYNGYTFGSGTRLTVV.

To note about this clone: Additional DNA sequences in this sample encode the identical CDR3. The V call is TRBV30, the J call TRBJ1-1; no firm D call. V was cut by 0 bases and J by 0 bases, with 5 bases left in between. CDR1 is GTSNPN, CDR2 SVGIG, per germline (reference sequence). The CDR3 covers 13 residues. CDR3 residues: CAWSVTLNTEAFF. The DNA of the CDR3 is TGTGCCTGGAGTGTAACCCTGAACACTGAAGCTTTCTTT.

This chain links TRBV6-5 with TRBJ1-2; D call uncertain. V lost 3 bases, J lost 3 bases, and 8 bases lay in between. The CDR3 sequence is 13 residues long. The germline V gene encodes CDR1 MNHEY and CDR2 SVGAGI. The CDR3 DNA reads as TGTGCCAGCAGTTATGGGCAGGACTATGGCTACACCTTC. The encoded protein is CASSYGQDYGYTF.

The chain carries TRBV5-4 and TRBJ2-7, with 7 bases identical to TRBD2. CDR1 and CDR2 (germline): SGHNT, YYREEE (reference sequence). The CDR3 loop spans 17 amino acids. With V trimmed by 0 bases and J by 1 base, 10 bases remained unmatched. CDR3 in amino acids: CASSLGGGGAASYEQYF. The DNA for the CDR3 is TGTGCCAGCAGCTTGGGGGGCGGGGGAGCGGCATCCTACGAGCAGTACTTC.

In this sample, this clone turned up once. CDR3 protein: CAISEFPNVGGTQYF. CDR3 in DNA: TGTGCCATCAGTGAGTTCCCCAATGTTGGAGGTACGCAGTATTTT. The rearrangement joins TRBV10-3 to TRBJ2-3, with D possibly matching TRBD2 (5 bases). The V end was cut by 1 base, the J end by 8 bases, with 16 bases between. This CDR3 has 15 residues. Germline V gene lookup returns CDR1 ENHRY and CDR2 SYGVKD.

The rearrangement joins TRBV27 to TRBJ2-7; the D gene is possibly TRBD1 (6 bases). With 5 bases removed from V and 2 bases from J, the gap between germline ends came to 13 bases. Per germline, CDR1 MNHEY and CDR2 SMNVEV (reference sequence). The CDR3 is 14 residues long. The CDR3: CASSKTGGTYEQYF. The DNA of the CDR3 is TGTGCCAGCAGTAAGACAGGAGGCACCTACGAGCAGTACTTC.

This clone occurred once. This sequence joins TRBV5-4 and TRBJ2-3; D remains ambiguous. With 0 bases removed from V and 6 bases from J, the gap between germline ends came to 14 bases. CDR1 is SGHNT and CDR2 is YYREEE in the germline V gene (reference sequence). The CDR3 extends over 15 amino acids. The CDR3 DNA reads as TGTGCCAGCAGCTTGGGGTTTAGAGAAGGGGATACGCAGTATTTT. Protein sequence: CASSLGFREGDTQYF.

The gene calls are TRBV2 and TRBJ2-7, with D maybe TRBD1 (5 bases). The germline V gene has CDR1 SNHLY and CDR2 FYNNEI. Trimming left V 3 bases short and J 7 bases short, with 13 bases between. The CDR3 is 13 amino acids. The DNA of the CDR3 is TGTGCCAGCAGTGACGCCAGGGCTTGGGAGCAGTACTTC. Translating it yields CASSDARAWEQYF. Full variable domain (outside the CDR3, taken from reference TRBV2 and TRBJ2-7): EPEVTQTPSHQVTQMGQEVILRCVPISNHLYFYWYRQILGQKVEFLVSFYNNEISEKSEIFDDQFSVERPDGSNFTLKIRSTKLEDSAMYFCASSDARAWEQYFGPGTRLTVT.

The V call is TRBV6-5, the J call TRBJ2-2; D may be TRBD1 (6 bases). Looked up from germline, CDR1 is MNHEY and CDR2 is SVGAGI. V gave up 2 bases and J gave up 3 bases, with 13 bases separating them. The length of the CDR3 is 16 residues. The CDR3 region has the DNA TGTGCCAGCAGTTACGCCGGACAGCAAGACACCGGGGAGCTGTTTTTT. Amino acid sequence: CASSYAGQQDTGELFF.

DNA of the CDR3: TGCGCCAGCAGCTTTTTTGTATTCTCAGTCCTCCAAGAGACCCAGTACTTC. It encodes CASSFFVFSVLQETQYF. This chain joins TRBV5-1 and TRBJ2-5, with unresolved D. The CDR3 contains 17 residues. CDR1 is SGHRS and CDR2 is YFSETQ in the germline V gene. V dropped 2 bases and J dropped 1 base, with 18 bases sitting between them.

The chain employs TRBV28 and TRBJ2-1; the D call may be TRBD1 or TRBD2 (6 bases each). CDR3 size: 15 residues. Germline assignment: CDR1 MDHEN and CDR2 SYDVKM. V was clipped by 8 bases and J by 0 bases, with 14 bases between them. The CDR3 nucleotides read TGTGCCAGCCTTCGGGGGCAGGACTCCTACAATGAGCAGTTCTTC. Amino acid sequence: CASLRGQDSYNEQFF.

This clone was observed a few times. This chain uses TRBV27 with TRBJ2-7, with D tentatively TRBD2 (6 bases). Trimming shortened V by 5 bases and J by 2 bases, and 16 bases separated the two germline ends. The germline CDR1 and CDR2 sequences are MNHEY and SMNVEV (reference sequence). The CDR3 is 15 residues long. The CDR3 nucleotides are TGTGCCAGCAGTCGCGGGGCAGGGAGGACCTACGAGCAGTACTTC. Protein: CASSRGAGRTYEQYF.

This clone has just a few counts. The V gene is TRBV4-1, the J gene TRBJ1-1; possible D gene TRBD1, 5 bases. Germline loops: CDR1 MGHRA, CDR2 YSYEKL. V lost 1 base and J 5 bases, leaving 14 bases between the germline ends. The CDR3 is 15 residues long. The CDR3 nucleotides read TGCGCCAGCAGCCAAGGAAAGCCATGGGGGACTGAAGCTTTCTTT. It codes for CASSQGKPWGTEAFF.

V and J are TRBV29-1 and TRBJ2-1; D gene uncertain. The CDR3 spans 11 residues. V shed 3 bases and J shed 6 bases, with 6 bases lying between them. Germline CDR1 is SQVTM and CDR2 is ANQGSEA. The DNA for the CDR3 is TGCAGCGTTGATGCCGGCAATGAGCAGTTCTTC. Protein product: CSVDAGNEQFF.

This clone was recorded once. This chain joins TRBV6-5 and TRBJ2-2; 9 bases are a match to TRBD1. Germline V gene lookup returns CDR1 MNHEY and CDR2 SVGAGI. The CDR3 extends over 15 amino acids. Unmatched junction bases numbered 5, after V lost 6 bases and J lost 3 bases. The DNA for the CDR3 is TGTGCCAGCAGCAGAGACAGGGGGGACACCGGGGAGCTGTTTTTT. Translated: CASSRDRGDTGELFF.

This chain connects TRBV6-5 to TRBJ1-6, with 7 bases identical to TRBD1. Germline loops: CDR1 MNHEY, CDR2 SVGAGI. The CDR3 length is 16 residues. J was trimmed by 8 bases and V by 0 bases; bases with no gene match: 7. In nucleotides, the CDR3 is TGTGCCAGCAGTTACTCGGTTGGGCAGGGGGATTCACCCCTCCACTTT. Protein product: CASSYSVGQGDSPLHF.

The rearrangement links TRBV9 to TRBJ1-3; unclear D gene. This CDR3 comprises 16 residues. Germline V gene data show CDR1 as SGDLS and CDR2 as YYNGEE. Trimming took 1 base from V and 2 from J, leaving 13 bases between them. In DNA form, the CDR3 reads TGTGCCAGCAGCGTAAGGGCGGGGTTGGCTGGAAACACCATATATTTT. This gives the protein CASSVRAGLAGNTIYF.